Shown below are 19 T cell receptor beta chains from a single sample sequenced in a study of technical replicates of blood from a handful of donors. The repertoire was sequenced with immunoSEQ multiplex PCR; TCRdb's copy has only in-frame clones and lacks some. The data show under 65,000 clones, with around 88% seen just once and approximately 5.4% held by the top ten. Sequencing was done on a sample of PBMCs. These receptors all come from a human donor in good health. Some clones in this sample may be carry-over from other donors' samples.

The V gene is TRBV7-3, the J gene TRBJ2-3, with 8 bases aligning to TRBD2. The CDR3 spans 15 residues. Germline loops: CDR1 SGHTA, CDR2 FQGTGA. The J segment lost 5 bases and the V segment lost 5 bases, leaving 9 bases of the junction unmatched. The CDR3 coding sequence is TGTGCCAGCAGCCCAACGGGGGGGCAGGGAGATACGCAGTATTTT. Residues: CASSPTGGQGDTQYF. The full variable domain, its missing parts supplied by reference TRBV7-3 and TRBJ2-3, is GAGVSQTPSNKVTEKGKYVELRCDPISGHTALYWYRQSLGQGPEFLIYFQGTGAADDSGLPNDRFFAVRPEGSVSTLKIQRTERGDSAVYLCASSPTGGQGDTQYFGPGTRLTVL.

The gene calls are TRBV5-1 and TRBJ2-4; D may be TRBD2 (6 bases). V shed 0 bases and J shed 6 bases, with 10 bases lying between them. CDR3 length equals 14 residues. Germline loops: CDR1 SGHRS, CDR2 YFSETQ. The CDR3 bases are TGCGCCAGCAGCTTGGAGGGAGCGGGAAACATTCAGTACTTC. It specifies CASSLEGAGNIQYF.

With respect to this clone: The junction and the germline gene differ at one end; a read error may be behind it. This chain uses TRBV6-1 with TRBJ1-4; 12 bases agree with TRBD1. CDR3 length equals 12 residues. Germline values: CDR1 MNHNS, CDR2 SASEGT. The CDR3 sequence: CASTGQGASSAF. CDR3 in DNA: TGTGCCAGCACGGGACAGGGGGCCTCTTCGGCTTTT.

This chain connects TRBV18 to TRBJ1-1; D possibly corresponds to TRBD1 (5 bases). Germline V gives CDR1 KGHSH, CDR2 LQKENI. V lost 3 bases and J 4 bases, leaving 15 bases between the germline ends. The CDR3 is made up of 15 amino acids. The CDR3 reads CASSPSSQGATEAFF. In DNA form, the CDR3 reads TGTGCCAGCTCACCTTCGAGTCAGGGTGCCACTGAAGCTTTCTTT.

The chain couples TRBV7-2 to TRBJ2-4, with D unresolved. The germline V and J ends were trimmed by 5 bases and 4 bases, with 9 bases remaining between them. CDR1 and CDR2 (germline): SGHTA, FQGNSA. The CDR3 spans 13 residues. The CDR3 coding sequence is TGTGCCAGCAGCCAAGACATTAAAAACATTCAGTACTTC. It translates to CASSQDIKNIQYF.

DNA of the CDR3: TGTGCCAGCAGCTTGGGGACCACGAGGGGGGGCGTGAACGAGCAGTACTTC. Amino acids: CASSLGTTRGGVNEQYF. V and J are TRBV5-8 and TRBJ2-7; a weak D match, TRBD2 (7 bases). The V gene lost 0 bases and the J gene lost 5 bases, with 21 bases spanning the gap. The germline gives CDR1 SGHTS, CDR2 YDEGEE. The CDR3 runs to 17 residues.

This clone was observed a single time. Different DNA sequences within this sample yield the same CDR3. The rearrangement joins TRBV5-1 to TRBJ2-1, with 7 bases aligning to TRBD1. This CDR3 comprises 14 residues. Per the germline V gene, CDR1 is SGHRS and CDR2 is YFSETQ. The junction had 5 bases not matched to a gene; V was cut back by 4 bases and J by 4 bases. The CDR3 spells CASSSSGGYNEQFF. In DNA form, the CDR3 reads TGCGCCAGCAGCAGCTCAGGGGGTTACAATGAGCAGTTCTTC.

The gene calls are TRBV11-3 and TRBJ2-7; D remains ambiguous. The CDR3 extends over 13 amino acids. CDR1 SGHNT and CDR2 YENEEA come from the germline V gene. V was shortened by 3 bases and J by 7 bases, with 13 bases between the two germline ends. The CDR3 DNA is TGTGCCAGCAGCTTCGTATACCTCGGGGAGCAGTACTTC. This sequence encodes CASSFVYLGEQYF.

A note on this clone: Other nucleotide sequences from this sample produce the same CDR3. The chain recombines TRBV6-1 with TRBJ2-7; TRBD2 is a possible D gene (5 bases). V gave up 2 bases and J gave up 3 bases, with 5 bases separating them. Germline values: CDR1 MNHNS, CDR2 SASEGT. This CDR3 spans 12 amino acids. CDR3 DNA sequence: TGTGCCAGCAGTGAACGGGGCTACGAGCAGTACTTC. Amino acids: CASSERGYEQYF.

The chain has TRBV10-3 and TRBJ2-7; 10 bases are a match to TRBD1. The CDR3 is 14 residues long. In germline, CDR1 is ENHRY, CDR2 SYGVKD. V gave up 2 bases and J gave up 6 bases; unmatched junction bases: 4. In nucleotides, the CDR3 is TGTGCCATCAGTGAGGCGGGACAGGGGTCCGAGCAGTACTTC. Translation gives CAISEAGQGSEQYF.

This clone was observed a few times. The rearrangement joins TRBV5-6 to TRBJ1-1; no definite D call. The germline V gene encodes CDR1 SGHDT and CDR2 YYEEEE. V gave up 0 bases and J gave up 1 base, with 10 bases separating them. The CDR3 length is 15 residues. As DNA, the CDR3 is TGTGCCAGCAGCTTGGATGGGAGGGCGAACACTGAAGCTTTCTTT. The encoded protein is CASSLDGRANTEAFF.

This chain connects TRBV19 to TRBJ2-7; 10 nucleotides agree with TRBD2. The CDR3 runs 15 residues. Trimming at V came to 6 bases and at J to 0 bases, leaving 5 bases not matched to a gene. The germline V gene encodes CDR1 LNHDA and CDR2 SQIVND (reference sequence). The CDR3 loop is CASRRLAGGSYEQYF. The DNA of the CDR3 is TGTGCCAGTAGGAGACTAGCGGGTGGCTCCTACGAGCAGTACTTC.

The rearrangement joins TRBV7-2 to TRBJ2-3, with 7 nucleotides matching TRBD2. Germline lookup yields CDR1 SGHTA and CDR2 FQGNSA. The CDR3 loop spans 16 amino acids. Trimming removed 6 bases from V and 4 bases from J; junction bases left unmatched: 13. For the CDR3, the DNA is TGTGCCAGCAGTCTTATGGGACTACCCCCCGCAGATACGCAGTATTTT. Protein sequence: CASSLMGLPPADTQYF. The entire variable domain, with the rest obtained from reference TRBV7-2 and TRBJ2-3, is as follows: GAGVSQSPSNKVTEKGKDVELRCDPISGHTALYWYRQSLGQGLEFLIYFQGNSAPDKSGLPSDRFSAERTGGSVSTLTIQRTQQEDSAVYLCASSLMGLPPADTQYFGPGTRLTVL.

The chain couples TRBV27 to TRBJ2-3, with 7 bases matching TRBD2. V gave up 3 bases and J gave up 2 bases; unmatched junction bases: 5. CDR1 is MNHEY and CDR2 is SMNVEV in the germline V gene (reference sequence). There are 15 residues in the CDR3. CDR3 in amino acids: CASSFWGGTTDTQYF. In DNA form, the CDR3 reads TGTGCCAGCAGTTTTTGGGGGGGTACCACAGATACGCAGTATTTT.

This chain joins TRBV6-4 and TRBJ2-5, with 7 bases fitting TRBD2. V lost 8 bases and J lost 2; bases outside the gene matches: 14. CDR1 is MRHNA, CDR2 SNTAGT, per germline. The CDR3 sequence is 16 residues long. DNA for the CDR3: TGTGCCAGCCCAATCTCTCTCTCGCGGGGGCAAGAGACCCAGTACTTC. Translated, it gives CASPISLSRGQETQYF.

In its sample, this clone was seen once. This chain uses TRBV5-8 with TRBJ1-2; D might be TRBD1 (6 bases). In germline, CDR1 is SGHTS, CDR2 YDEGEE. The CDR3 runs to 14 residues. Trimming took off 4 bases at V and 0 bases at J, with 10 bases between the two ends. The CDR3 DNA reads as TGTGCCAGCAGCACCCGGACAGCTAACTATGGCTACACCTTC. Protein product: CASSTRTANYGYTF.

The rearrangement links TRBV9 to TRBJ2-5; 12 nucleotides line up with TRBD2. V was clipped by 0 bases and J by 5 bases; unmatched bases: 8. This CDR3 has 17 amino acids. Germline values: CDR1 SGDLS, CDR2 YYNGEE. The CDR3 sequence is CASSVGLAGVSEETQYF. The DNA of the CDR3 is TGTGCCAGCAGCGTAGGACTAGCGGGAGTATCGGAGGAGACCCAGTACTTC.

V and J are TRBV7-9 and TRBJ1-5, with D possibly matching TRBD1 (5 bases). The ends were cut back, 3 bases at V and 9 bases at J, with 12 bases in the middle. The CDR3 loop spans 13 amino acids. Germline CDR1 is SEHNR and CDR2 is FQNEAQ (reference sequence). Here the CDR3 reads CASSLGGSGPQHF. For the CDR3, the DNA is TGTGCCAGCAGCTTGGGGGGTTCGGGGCCCCAGCATTTT.

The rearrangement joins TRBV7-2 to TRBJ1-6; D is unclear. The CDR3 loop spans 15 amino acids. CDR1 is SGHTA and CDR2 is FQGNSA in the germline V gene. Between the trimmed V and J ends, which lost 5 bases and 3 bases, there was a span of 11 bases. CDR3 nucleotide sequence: TGTGCCAGCAGCATGTACAGATACTATAATTCACCCCTCCACTTT. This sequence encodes CASSMYRYYNSPLHF.